These 30 T cell receptor beta chains share one sample of origin, sequenced in a study of a mutant IDH1 vaccine in newly diagnosed glioma. TCRdb's copy holds only in-frame clones and misses some; the assay was immunoSEQ multiplex PCR. The sample gives about 52,000 clones, over 75% of which show up once; under 2.5% is in the top ten. The time point here: week 11, during vaccination. What each vaccine dose contained was 300 ug of mutant IDH1 20-mer peptide, accompanied by topical imiquimod. Their specific antigens are unknown. Sequenced here: PBMCs, sampled from a glioma patient whose treatment included an IDH1 peptide vaccine. These receptors all come from a man aged 50 to 60 with glioma.

The chain carries TRBV7-6 and TRBJ1-3; D is possibly TRBD1 (6 bases). Per germline, CDR1 SGHVS and CDR2 FNYEAQ. The CDR3 loop spans 16 amino acids. The ends were cut back, 5 bases at V and 0 bases at J, with 14 bases in the middle. The CDR3 DNA is TGTGCCAGCAGCCCCGGACAGTTAAGCTCTGGAAACACCATATATTTT. It yields the protein CASSPGQLSSGNTIYF.

The V and J genes are TRBV4-3 and TRBJ2-3, with TRBD2 matching 12 bases. J gave up 0 bases and V 0 bases, and 10 bases lay outside the gene matches. Germline CDR1 LGHNA, CDR2 YSLEER. The CDR3 totals 20 residues. The CDR3 DNA is TGCGCCAGCAGCCAAGATCTCGTGACTAGCGGGAGAACTAGCACAGATACGCAGTATTTT. It codes for CASSQDLVTSGRTSTDTQYF.

CDR3 region: CASSAGQGVTLREQYF. The CDR3 region has the DNA TGCGCCAGCAGCGCGGGACAGGGGGTCACCCTCCGGGAGCAGTACTTC. The V and J genes are TRBV5-1 and TRBJ2-7; 11 bases map to TRBD1. The germline gives CDR1 SGHRS, CDR2 YFSETQ. CDR3 length equals 16 residues. J lost 7 bases, V lost 4 bases, and 13 bases had no gene match. The entire variable domain, with the rest obtained from reference TRBV5-1 and TRBJ2-7, is as follows: KAGVTQTPRYLIKTRGQQVTLSCSPISGHRSVSWYQQTPGQGLQFLFEYFSETQRNKGNFPGRFSGRQFSNSRSEMNVSTLELGDSALYLCASSAGQGVTLREQYFGPGTRLTVT.

V and J are TRBV6-5 and TRBJ1-4; D possibly corresponds to TRBD1 (5 bases). Germline V gene sequence: CDR1 MNHEY, CDR2 SVGAGI. The CDR3 runs 14 residues. V lost 6 bases and J lost 5, with 13 bases in between. CDR3 nucleotides: TGTGCCAGCAGGAGACAGTACCAGAATGAAAAACTGTTTTTT. Translation: CASRRQYQNEKLFF.

The CDR3 region has the DNA TGTGCCAGTAGTATAGGCAGGGGGCGACGCGATCAGCCCCAGCATTTT. Protein sequence: CASSIGRGRRDQPQHF. The chain couples TRBV19 to TRBJ1-5; 8 bases agree with TRBD1. Germline CDR1 reads LNHDA; CDR2 reads SQIVND (reference sequence). This CDR3 is built from 16 residues. The V segment lost 1 base and the J segment 5 bases; nucleotides outside the gene matches: 7.

V and J are TRBV9 and TRBJ2-5; 8 bases agree with TRBD2. Germline V gene data show CDR1 as SGDLS and CDR2 as YYNGEE. The CDR3 runs to 16 residues. V lost 4 bases, J lost 5 bases, and 13 bases stayed unmatched. CDR3 protein: CASSPTVAGFRETQYF. DNA of the CDR3: TGTGCCAGCAGCCCTACCGTAGCGGGGTTTCGGGAGACCCAGTACTTC. Variable domain in full (rest from reference TRBV9 and TRBJ2-5): DSGVTQTPKHLITATGQRVTLRCSPRSGDLSVYWYQQSLDQGLQFLIQYYNGEERAKGNILERFSAQQFPDLHSELNLSSLELGDSALYFCASSPTVAGFRETQYFGPGTRLLVL.

The chain joins TRBV27 to TRBJ1-1; the D is unclear. The CDR3 is 13 amino acids. The germline V gene encodes CDR1 MNHEY and CDR2 SMNVEV (reference sequence). The V gene lost 3 bases and the J gene lost 4 bases, with 9 bases spanning the gap. This CDR3 reads CASSFGISTEAFF. CDR3 nucleotides: TGTGCCAGCAGTTTTGGGATCAGCACTGAAGCTTTCTTT.

The chain's CDR3 is CASSEVFELTEAFF. DNA for the CDR3: TGTGCCAGCAGTGAAGTATTTGAACTGACTGAAGCTTTCTTT. The chain uses TRBV6-1 and TRBJ1-1; the D is unclear. The CDR3 is 14 amino acids. Trimming cost V 1 base and J 5 bases, with 11 bases left between them. Germline V gene lookup returns CDR1 MNHNS and CDR2 SASEGT.

The chain carries TRBV7-9 and TRBJ1-2, with 8 bases fitting TRBD1. This CDR3 spans 14 amino acids. CDR1 and CDR2 (germline): SEHNR, FQNEAQ (reference sequence). V shed 5 bases and J 6 bases; nucleotides not matched to a gene: 8. The CDR3 DNA reads TGTGCCAGCAGCCCTCAGGGGGCAGGGCATGGCTACACCTTC. Its protein product is CASSPQGAGHGYTF.

This chain connects TRBV27 to TRBJ2-5; 7 bases line up with TRBD1. Per germline, CDR1 MNHEY and CDR2 SMNVEV (reference sequence). V was pared by 4 bases and J by 1 base, with 3 bases of the junction left unmatched. The CDR3 consists of 14 residues. CDR3 protein: CASSSQGLQETQYF. The CDR3 region has the DNA TGTGCCAGCAGTTCACAGGGGCTCCAAGAGACCCAGTACTTC.

J is TRBJ2-5 and V is TRBV7-9; 13 nucleotides align to TRBD2. The CDR3 sequence is 15 residues long. V was pared by 5 bases and J by 4 bases, with 4 bases of the junction left unmatched. Germline assignment: CDR1 SEHNR and CDR2 FQNEAQ (reference sequence). The CDR3 is CASSIGTSGVETQYF. The CDR3 region has the DNA TGTGCCAGCAGCATCGGGACTAGCGGGGTAGAGACCCAGTACTTC.

This chain's CDR3 is CASSPGGVGSEAFF. The DNA for the CDR3 is TGTGCCAGCAGCCCAGGGGGAGTCGGGTCTGAAGCTTTCTTT. V gene TRBV14 combines with J gene TRBJ1-1, with TRBD1 matching 7 bases. CDR1 and CDR2 from the germline V gene are SGHDN and FVKESK. This CDR3 contains 14 residues. Germline trimming cut 4 bases from V and 6 bases from J; bases unmatched to any gene: 8. Full variable domain (rest looked up from reference TRBV14 and TRBJ1-1): EAGVTQFPSHSVIEKGQTVTLRCDPISGHDNLYWYRRVMGKEIKFLLHFVKESKQDESGMPNNRFLAERTGGTYSTLKVQPAELEDSGVYFCASSPGGVGSEAFFGQGTRLTVV.

This sequence joins TRBV9 and TRBJ1-4; a possible D gene is TRBD1 (6 bases). CDR3 length: 14 residues. V gave up 3 bases and J gave up 8 bases, with 14 bases separating them. Germline values: CDR1 SGDLS, CDR2 YYNGEE. Here the CDR3 DNA reads TGTGCCAGCAGCGCAGGGGACTGGGAGGAAAAACTGTTTTTT. Protein sequence: CASSAGDWEEKLFF. The variable domain in full, with the rest retrieved from reference TRBV9 and TRBJ1-4, is DSGVTQTPKHLITATGQRVTLRCSPRSGDLSVYWYQQSLDQGLQFLIQYYNGEERAKGNILERFSAQQFPDLHSELNLSSLELGDSALYFCASSAGDWEEKLFFGSGTQLSVL.

The V and J genes are TRBV14 and TRBJ2-7, with no clear D. There are 16 residues in the CDR3. V lost 0 bases and J lost 0, with 12 bases in between. The germline CDR1 and CDR2 sequences are SGHDN and FVKESK. DNA of the CDR3: TGTGCCAGCAGCCAAGACCCAACCGTGAGCTCCTACGAGCAGTACTTC. Protein sequence: CASSQDPTVSSYEQYF.

The chain uses TRBV4-1 and TRBJ1-1; the D gene is possibly TRBD1 (6 bases). Trimming stripped 4 bases from V and 8 bases from J, with 17 bases between. From germline, CDR1 is MGHRA and CDR2 YSYEKL. This CDR3 has 14 residues. The CDR3 region is CASSPSGTSGEAFF. In DNA form, the CDR3 reads TGCGCCAGCAGCCCGTCCGGGACATCTGGAGAAGCTTTCTTT.

The chain links TRBV18 to TRBJ2-7; D might be TRBD1 (6 bases). This CDR3 is 15 amino acids long. The V and J ends lost 5 bases and 3 bases respectively, with 17 bases between them. Germline V lookup: CDR1 KGHSH, CDR2 LQKENI. The CDR3 nucleotides are TGTGCCAGCTCAAGCCGGGACAACACCATCTACGAGCAGTACTTC. It codes for CASSSRDNTIYEQYF.

The V and J genes are TRBV7-3 and TRBJ2-5; 11 bases are a match to TRBD2. The CDR3 has 16 residues. Germline CDR1 SGHTA, CDR2 FQGTGA. V trimming: 4 bases; J trimming: 2 bases; junction bases outside the gene matches: 6. The CDR3 protein is CASSSLAGGPQETQYF. CDR3 nucleotides: TGTGCCAGCAGCTCCTTAGCGGGGGGGCCTCAAGAGACCCAGTACTTC. The whole variable domain, filled in from reference TRBV7-3 and TRBJ2-5, reads GAGVSQTPSNKVTEKGKYVELRCDPISGHTALYWYRQSLGQGPEFLIYFQGTGAADDSGLPNDRFFAVRPEGSVSTLKIQRTERGDSAVYLCASSSLAGGPQETQYFGPGTRLLVL.

A single count supports this clone. The chain links TRBV6-1 to TRBJ1-5; 8 nucleotides match TRBD1. J lost 5 bases, V lost 2 bases, and 8 bases had no gene match. CDR1 is MNHNS and CDR2 is SASEGT in the germline V gene. The CDR3 consists of 16 residues. The CDR3 loop reads CASSESRGRGHQPQHF. DNA of the CDR3: TGTGCCAGCAGTGAAAGTCGGGGCAGGGGGCATCAGCCCCAGCATTTT.

The chain links TRBV9 to TRBJ1-3; D unresolved. The CDR3 runs to 16 residues. Germline CDR1 reads SGDLS; CDR2 reads YYNGEE. V lost 0 bases and J lost 0, with 10 bases in between. Here the CDR3 reads CASSVGASNSGNTIYF. The CDR3 region has the DNA TGTGCCAGCAGCGTAGGGGCCAGTAACTCTGGAAACACCATATATTTT. The full variable domain, its missing parts supplied by reference TRBV9 and TRBJ1-3, is DSGVTQTPKHLITATGQRVTLRCSPRSGDLSVYWYQQSLDQGLQFLIQYYNGEERAKGNILERFSAQQFPDLHSELNLSSLELGDSALYFCASSVGASNSGNTIYFGEGSWLTVV.

This chain links TRBV5-1 with TRBJ2-5, with D unresolved. There are 14 residues in the CDR3. Trimming removed 4 bases at V and 6 bases at J, with 16 bases between. Per the germline V gene, CDR1 is SGHRS and CDR2 is YFSETQ. CDR3 sequence: CASSPDRASQTQYF. CDR3 nucleotides: TGCGCCAGCAGCCCAGACCGGGCGAGCCAGACCCAGTACTTC.

The chain combines TRBV7-9 with TRBJ1-4; the match to TRBD1 covers 7 bases. CDR1 and CDR2 (germline): SEHNR, FQNEAQ (reference sequence). The J segment lost 8 bases and the V segment lost 0 bases, leaving 9 bases of the junction unmatched. This CDR3 has 16 residues. The CDR3 loop is CASSLALRTGEEKLFF. In DNA form, the CDR3 reads TGTGCCAGCAGCTTAGCGCTTCGGACAGGAGAGGAAAAACTGTTTTTT.

The V and J genes are TRBV4-3 and TRBJ2-3; the D gene is possibly TRBD2 (6 bases). Germline values: CDR1 LGHNA, CDR2 YSLEER. The ends were cut back, 4 bases at V and 2 bases at J, with 13 bases in the middle. This CDR3 has 15 residues. The CDR3 nucleotides read TGCGCCAGCAGCCGCACTACGGGGGACACAGATACGCAGTATTTT. This translates into CASSRTTGDTDTQYF.

This sequence joins TRBV5-1 and TRBJ1-2; D not resolved. The CDR3 covers 13 residues. Trimming pared 3 bases from V and 11 bases from J, leaving 17 bases between. Looked up from germline, CDR1 is SGHRS and CDR2 is YFSETQ. The CDR3 region has the DNA TGCGCCAGCAGCTCCCTACCAAACAAGAAGTACACCTTC. It encodes CASSSLPNKKYTF. The full variable domain, completed using reference TRBV5-1 and TRBJ1-2, is KAGVTQTPRYLIKTRGQQVTLSCSPISGHRSVSWYQQTPGQGLQFLFEYFSETQRNKGNFPGRFSGRQFSNSRSEMNVSTLELGDSALYLCASSSLPNKKYTFGSGTRLTVV.

This sequence joins TRBV4-3 and TRBJ1-2, with D uncertain. This CDR3 spans 14 amino acids. Germline CDR1 and CDR2: LGHNA and YSLEER. Trimming took off 4 bases at V and 6 bases at J, with 15 bases between the two ends. Written as DNA, the CDR3 is TGCGCCAGCAGCCGACTAGACTGGAAGGATGGCTACACCTTC. Protein product: CASSRLDWKDGYTF.

This chain connects TRBV6-5 to TRBJ2-7; D not certain. This CDR3 comprises 14 residues. V lost 2 bases, J lost 5 bases, and 13 bases lay in between. The germline V gene has CDR1 MNHEY and CDR2 SVGAGI. The DNA for the CDR3 is TGTGCCAGCAGTTACGGCTTCCGGAGTGACGAGCAGTACTTC. Translation gives CASSYGFRSDEQYF.

CDR3 loop: CASSLEGTALKYF. CDR3 in DNA: TGTGCCAGCAGCTTAGAAGGGACAGCCTTGAAGTACTTC. The rearrangement uses TRBV11-2 and TRBJ2-7; 7 bases align to TRBD1. This CDR3 has 13 residues. With 0 bases clipped from V and 11 bases from J, the junction kept 7 bases outside the gene matches. CDR1 and CDR2 from the germline V gene are SGHAT and FQNNGV.

V is TRBV7-6 and J is TRBJ2-7; 8 bases fit TRBD2. CDR1 is SGHVS, CDR2 FNYEAQ, per germline. Trimming cost V 2 bases and J 3 bases; bases outside gene matches: 9. The CDR3 length is 16 residues. The CDR3 bases are TGTGCCAGCAGCTTACAGATGCCCAGCGGGAGCTACGAGCAGTACTTC. Amino acid sequence: CASSLQMPSGSYEQYF.

This chain links TRBV19 with TRBJ1-1; TRBD1 is a possible D gene (5 bases). The germline CDR1 and CDR2 sequences are LNHDA and SQIVND (reference sequence). Trimming removed 7 bases at V and 0 bases at J, with 15 bases between. The CDR3 has 15 amino acids. This CDR3 reads CASTTWGSLNTEAFF. As DNA, the CDR3 is TGTGCCAGTACCACCTGGGGCAGTTTGAACACTGAAGCTTTCTTT.

The rearrangement joins TRBV10-2 to TRBJ1-6, with TRBD1 identical over 7 bases. This CDR3 region has 15 residues. CDR1 is WSHSY and CDR2 is SAAADI in the germline V gene. The V and J ends lost 6 bases and 0 bases, in that order; junction bases with no gene match: 2. CDR3 amino acids: CASRQGSSYNSPLHF. DNA of the CDR3: TGCGCCAGCAGACAGGGGAGCTCCTATAATTCACCCCTCCACTTT.

The chain recombines TRBV6-4 with TRBJ1-5, with TRBD1 matching 10 bases. Trimming took 4 bases from V and 2 from J; bases not matched to a gene: 2. Germline CDR1 reads MRHNA; CDR2 reads SNTAGT. The CDR3 contains 15 residues. The CDR3 reads CASSAGTGGNQPQHF. Here the CDR3 DNA reads TGTGCCAGCAGTGCCGGGACAGGGGGCAATCAGCCCCAGCATTTT.